The TCR beta chain under discussion was sequenced for a study of blood T cell repertoires in COVID-19 (TCRdb year 2020). About the full investigation: Samples from collaborators originated in the United States, Italy and Spain and spanned both the acute and convalescent phases of COVID-19. The prospective study material was composed of cDNA or gDNA derived from T cells, B-cell-depleted T cells, or PBMCs. The dataset comprised deeply sampled blood TCRbeta repertoires from subjects exposed to, actively infected with, or recovered from COVID-19. A freely available public database, intended as a resource for researchers studying the immune response to SARS-CoV-2, is where the repertoires were released. Samples were obtained from the ongoing ImmuneRACE study (first 160 participants) and from over 1,000 subjects provided by 6 global collaborators. A de-identified subject ID, COVID-19 status, age in years and sex were almost always included in the sample metadata. Where HLA class I and class II types were available, the types were taken from metadata supplied by the sample provider, not from assay-based typing. Overall study outcomes, separate from this receptor: How much clinical and demographic metadata was included differed by source and by participant, and the metadata was provided uncurated.

As for this clone: Its binding antigen is unknown. Per-nucleotide qualities are absent, and no much larger clonotype sits a single base away.

A second Seattle source provided samples from volunteer blood donors who had recovered from COVID-19. Collaborating institutions collected whole blood in K2EDTA tubes following their own protocols. Collaborator samples were shipped for TCRbeta analysis as frozen whole blood, isolated PBMCs, or DNA extracted from either sample type. TCRbeta CDR3 regions were amplified from genomic DNA by means of the immunoSEQ Assay, a bias-controlled multiplex PCR. The paper's data handling went like this. The number of nucleated cells in each sample was estimated from the amplification of reference gene primers within the assay. To quantify the absolute abundance of each unique TCRbeta CDR3 rearrangement, sequence reads were collapsed and filtered. For each sample, productive Simpson clonality was calculated as the square root of Simpson's diversity index over productive rearrangements. TCRdb stores this immuneACCESS table with in-frame sequences only. Part of the clones is absent; in the studies checked, under half of the shortfall reflects unresolved V genes, and no reason is known for the rest. V and J calls plus clone size are reproduced from that table; the DNA served to infer D and trimming. This sample lists about 160,000 clones; approximately 86% were detected once. Roughly 4% of the sample is taken by the ten largest.

Trimming accounts for 3 bases at V and 4 bases at J, while the number of junction bases matched to no gene is 2. The CDR3 holds 15 amino acids from the cysteine to the phenylalanine. Only the CDR3 DNA stays, 45 bases, in frame from base 1. CDR1 and CDR2 (KGHDR, SFDVKD) derive from the germline V gene. Here the chain combines TRBV24-1 and TRBJ2-3; 11 of the junction bases match TRBD1. The receptor's source is a woman aged 55 to 70 who had recovered from COVID-19. The sample comprised peripheral blood. The DNA reads as follows: TGTGCCACCAGTGATCCGGGACAGGGGGCAGATACGCAGTATTTT. Its translation is CATSDPGQGADTQYF.